What follows are 23 T cell receptor beta chains derived from one specimen sequenced in a study of shared clonotypes between healthy human individuals. Generated by immunoSEQ multiplex PCR, the TCRdb table keeps only in-frame clones and is missing some. The sample records approximately 1.5 million clones, 98% being singletons. Specimen: naive CD4+ T cells sorted from blood. Regarding subset: CD45RA+ positively selected. The origin of the receptors is a man under 40 in good health.

This clone was observed a single time. This chain uses TRBV2 with TRBJ2-3, with D unresolved. Germline lookup yields CDR1 SNHLY and CDR2 FYNNEI. CDR3 length: 13 residues. V lost 4 bases and J lost 6, with 11 bases in between. The CDR3 loop reads CASSVNPRDTQYF. The CDR3 DNA sequence: TGTGCCAGCAGTGTTAATCCTAGGGATACGCAGTATTTT.

V usage is TRBV5-1 and J usage is TRBJ2-3; no reliable D call. This CDR3 comprises 15 residues. The V end was cut by 0 bases, the J end by 6 bases, with 14 bases between. Germline-derived CDR1 and CDR2 are SGHRS and YFSETQ. The CDR3 DNA reads TGCGCCAGCAGCTTGGCCCCCGGGTCGGGTGATACGCAGTATTTT. Its translation: CASSLAPGSGDTQYF.

The chain couples TRBV6-5 to TRBJ1-5; D remains unclear. From germline, CDR1 is MNHEY and CDR2 SVGAGI. The CDR3 runs to 10 residues. Deletions cut 7 bases from V and 6 bases from J, with 4 bases between. In nucleotides, the CDR3 is TGTGCCAGCACGCGTCAGCCCCAGCATTTT. Translation: CASTRQPQHF.

The V and J genes are TRBV5-1 and TRBJ2-1; 8 bases are a match to TRBD2. Germline V gene lookup returns CDR1 SGHRS and CDR2 YFSETQ. The CDR3 has 18 residues. After removal of 1 base from V and 3 bases from J, the junction contained 12 bases not matched to a gene. The CDR3 DNA reads TGCGCCAGCAGCTTGTTGGGGGCGGGAGGAACCGTCTACAATGAGCAGTTCTTC. It translates to CASSLLGAGGTVYNEQFF.

The chain uses TRBV25-1 and TRBJ1-4, with D perhaps matching TRBD1 (5 bases). Germline lookup yields CDR1 MGHDK and CDR2 SYGVNS. The V gene lost 8 bases and the J gene lost 6 bases, with 13 bases spanning the gap. CDR3 length equals 13 residues. CDR3 in amino acids: CASHGTLDEKLFF. CDR3 in DNA: TGTGCCAGCCACGGGACGTTGGATGAAAAACTGTTTTTT.

V usage is TRBV9 and J usage is TRBJ1-4; D not certain. The length of the CDR3 is 15 residues. CDR1 and CDR2 (germline): SGDLS, YYNGEE. Between the trimmed V and J ends, which lost 1 base and 1 base, there was a span of 8 bases. DNA for the CDR3: TGTGCCAGCAGCGTAACGGGGAGAACTAATGAAAAACTGTTTTTT. The encoded protein is CASSVTGRTNEKLFF.

This rearrangement joins TRBV6-1 to TRBJ2-2; 9 bases are a match to TRBD1. The CDR3 loop spans 13 amino acids. The germline CDR1 and CDR2 sequences are MNHNS and SASEGT. V shed 8 bases and J 7 bases; nucleotides not matched to a gene: 5. The CDR3 sequence: CASGQGQFGELFF. The CDR3 bases are TGTGCCAGCGGACAGGGGCAGTTCGGGGAGCTGTTTTTT.

The chain links TRBV30 to TRBJ2-5, with 15 nucleotides matching TRBD2. V lost 8 bases and J lost 5; bases outside the gene matches: 6. Per germline, CDR1 GTSNPN and CDR2 SVGIG (reference sequence). The CDR3 covers 14 residues. CDR3 DNA: TGTGCCAGTCCCGGGACTAGCGGGAGGGAGACCCAGTACTTC. It yields the protein CASPGTSGRETQYF.

This clone was counted once. The chain has TRBV10-3 and TRBJ2-1; D might be TRBD1 (5 bases). Germline V gene data show CDR1 as ENHRY and CDR2 as SYGVKD. The CDR3 contains 14 residues. V dropped 5 bases and J dropped 4 bases, with 12 bases sitting between them. The CDR3 reads CAISPQGIYNEQFF. As DNA, the CDR3 is TGTGCCATCAGTCCCCAGGGCATTTACAATGAGCAGTTCTTC.

The rearrangement uses TRBV5-1 and TRBJ2-1; the D gene is possibly TRBD1 (6 bases). From germline, CDR1 is SGHRS and CDR2 YFSETQ. The V end was cut by 0 bases, the J end by 3 bases, with 13 bases between. This CDR3 is built from 16 residues. The CDR3 protein is CASSLVTGSNYNEQFF. As DNA, the CDR3 is TGCGCCAGCAGCTTGGTCACAGGGTCAAACTACAATGAGCAGTTCTTC.

V is TRBV18 and J is TRBJ1-4; perhaps TRBD1 as D (5 bases). Germline V lookup: CDR1 KGHSH, CDR2 LQKENI. V lost 1 base, J lost 5 bases, and 14 bases lay in between. The CDR3 sequence is 16 residues long. CDR3 loop: CASSPLRAGQNEKLFF. The CDR3 DNA reads as TGTGCCAGCTCACCACTTCGCGCAGGGCAGAATGAAAAACTGTTTTTT.

This chain links TRBV10-2 with TRBJ2-7, with D perhaps matching TRBD2 (5 bases). Trimming cost V 5 bases and J 4 bases, with 9 bases left between them. The CDR3 contains 12 residues. CDR1 is WSHSY and CDR2 is SAAADI in the germline V gene. The CDR3 loop is CASSNRGYEQYF. The CDR3 region has the DNA TGCGCCAGCAGTAACAGAGGGTACGAGCAGTACTTC.

This chain joins TRBV13 and TRBJ2-7, with D possibly being TRBD1 or TRBD2 (6 bases each). CDR1 PRHDT and CDR2 FYEKMQ come from the germline V gene (reference sequence). V lost 1 base and J 1 base, leaving 14 bases between the germline ends. The CDR3 covers 16 residues. The CDR3 region is CASSLVGGPHSYEQYF. Here the CDR3 DNA reads TGTGCCAGCAGCTTAGTTGGGGGGCCCCATTCCTACGAGCAGTACTTC.

This chain uses TRBV2 with TRBJ2-7, with D tentatively TRBD2 (6 bases). The CDR3 is made up of 13 amino acids. Germline values: CDR1 SNHLY, CDR2 FYNNEI. With 4 bases removed from V and 2 bases from J, the gap between germline ends came to 9 bases. The DNA of the CDR3 is TGTGCCAGCAGTGCACGACTAGCCTACGAGCAGTACTTC. Amino acid sequence: CASSARLAYEQYF.

The chain employs TRBV10-1 and TRBJ2-1; D gene ambiguous. Germline assignment: CDR1 WNHNN and CDR2 SYGVQD (reference sequence). The CDR3 runs to 12 residues. V shed 0 bases and J shed 8 bases, with 5 bases lying between them. The CDR3 protein is CASSESVYEQFF. In nucleotides, the CDR3 is TGCGCCAGCAGTGAGTCAGTATATGAGCAGTTCTTC.

A single count supports this clone. The chain links TRBV28 to TRBJ1-5, with 9 bases that match TRBD1. Germline V gene sequence: CDR1 MDHEN, CDR2 SYDVKM. Trimming took 2 bases from V and 6 from J; bases not matched to a gene: 5. The CDR3 is 15 amino acids. The CDR3: CASSLGGQGSQPQHF. The CDR3 DNA reads as TGTGCCAGCAGTTTAGGAGGACAGGGGAGTCAGCCCCAGCATTTT.

The chain combines TRBV28 with TRBJ1-5, with a weak D call TRBD1 (5 bases). Germline V lookup: CDR1 MDHEN, CDR2 SYDVKM. The CDR3 has 15 amino acids. V lost 2 bases to trimming and J lost 7 bases, with 15 bases between them. CDR3: CASSLSSRVGQPQHF. CDR3 DNA: TGTGCCAGCAGTTTAAGTAGCAGGGTAGGGCAGCCCCAGCATTTT.

This clone is a singleton in its sample. The chain joins TRBV5-5 to TRBJ2-1, with D tentatively TRBD1 (6 bases). This CDR3 region has 16 residues. From germline, CDR1 is SGHKS and CDR2 YYEKEE (reference sequence). Trimming removed 2 bases at V and 2 bases at J, with 14 bases between. In DNA form, the CDR3 reads TGTGCCAGCAGCTTAGGACAGCTGGCGCCCTACAATGAGCAGTTCTTC. It is translated as CASSLGQLAPYNEQFF.

The count of this clone is one. The chain carries TRBV2 and TRBJ1-1; 8 positions agree with TRBD1. Germline V lookup: CDR1 SNHLY, CDR2 FYNNEI. J lost 2 bases, V lost 7 bases, and 3 bases had no gene match. There are 13 residues in the CDR3. The CDR3 DNA follows: TGTGCCAGCAAGACAGGGGAAAACACTGAAGCTTTCTTT. Amino acid sequence: CASKTGENTEAFF. The entire variable domain, with the rest obtained from reference TRBV2 and TRBJ1-1, is as follows: EPEVTQTPSHQVTQMGQEVILRCVPISNHLYFYWYRQILGQKVEFLVSFYNNEISEKSEIFDDQFSVERPDGSNFTLKIRSTKLEDSAMYFCASKTGENTEAFFGQGTRLTVV.

The chain combines TRBV15 with TRBJ2-7; D is uncertain. The CDR3 totals 15 residues. The germline V and J ends were trimmed by 1 base and 2 bases, with 12 bases remaining between them. Germline V lookup: CDR1 LNHNV, CDR2 YYDKDF (reference sequence). Here the CDR3 reads CATSRGGVLPYEQYF. The CDR3 nucleotides are TGTGCCACCAGCAGAGGTGGGGTCCTCCCCTACGAGCAGTACTTC.

The V call is TRBV9, the J call TRBJ1-4, with D uncertain. The CDR3 sequence is 15 residues long. The germline V gene has CDR1 SGDLS and CDR2 YYNGEE. Trimming took off 4 bases at V and 3 bases at J, with 13 bases between the two ends. CDR3 sequence reads: CASSPEGRANEKLFF. CDR3 DNA sequence: TGTGCCAGCAGCCCTGAGGGCCGGGCTAATGAAAAACTGTTTTTT.

The genes are TRBV7-8 and TRBJ2-1, with 9 positions matching TRBD2. Per germline, CDR1 SGHVS and CDR2 FQNEAQ. With 3 bases clipped from V and 0 bases from J, the junction kept 12 bases outside the gene matches. This CDR3 contains 19 residues. The CDR3 DNA reads TGTGCCAGCAGCTTCCAACGGATCCTTAGCGGGAGCTCCTACAATGAGCAGTTCTTC. Its protein product is CASSFQRILSGSSYNEQFF. The full variable domain, with the rest looked up from reference TRBV7-8 and TRBJ2-1, is GAGVSQSPRYKVAKRGQDVALRCDPISGHVSLFWYQQALGQGPEFLTYFQNEAQLDKSGLPSDRFFAERPEGSVSTLKIQRTQQEDSAVYLCASSFQRILSGSSYNEQFFGPGTRLTVL.

The chain couples TRBV2 to TRBJ1-1, with 7 nucleotides matching TRBD1. Germline V gene sequence: CDR1 SNHLY, CDR2 FYNNEI. V lost 6 bases, J lost 5 bases, and 12 bases stayed unmatched. This CDR3 is built from 15 residues. For the CDR3, the DNA is TGTGCCAGCAGGATATACAGGGGAATGGGAACTGAAGCTTTCTTT. Its translation is CASRIYRGMGTEAFF. The full variable domain, its missing parts supplied by reference TRBV2 and TRBJ1-1, is EPEVTQTPSHQVTQMGQEVILRCVPISNHLYFYWYRQILGQKVEFLVSFYNNEISEKSEIFDDQFSVERPDGSNFTLKIRSTKLEDSAMYFCASRIYRGMGTEAFFGQGTRLTVV.